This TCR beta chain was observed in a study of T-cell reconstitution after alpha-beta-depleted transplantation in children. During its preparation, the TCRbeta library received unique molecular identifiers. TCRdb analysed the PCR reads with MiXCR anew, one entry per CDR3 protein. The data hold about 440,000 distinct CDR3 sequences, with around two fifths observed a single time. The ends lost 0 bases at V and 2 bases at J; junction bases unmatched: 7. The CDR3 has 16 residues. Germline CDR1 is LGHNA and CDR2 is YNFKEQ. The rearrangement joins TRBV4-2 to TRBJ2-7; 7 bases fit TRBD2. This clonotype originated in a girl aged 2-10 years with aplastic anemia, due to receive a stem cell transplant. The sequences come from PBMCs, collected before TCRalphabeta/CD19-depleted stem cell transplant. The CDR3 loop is CASSQDFWEGTYEQYF. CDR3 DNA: TGTGCCAGCAGCCAAGATTTCTGGGAGGGGACCTACGAGCAGTACTTC.